This T cell receptor (beta chain) was sequenced in a study of cytomegalovirus exposure and HLA in healthy donors. General study points: The authors listed some 150 TCR beta chains as cytomegalovirus-associated. Analysis was performed later, and it showed HLA-associated TCR beta chains to be more clonally expanded than equally common others. Three of the chains that were CMV-associated were confirmed in vitro to be specific for CMV antigens.

About this clone itself: No antigen is known for it.

Use of 60 Vbeta and 13 Jbeta primers characterized the PCR. Study processing details: Roughly 83 million unique TCR beta chains, around 11 million of them shared, were counted by a later analysis. Data came from immunoSEQ multiplex PCR; TCRdb stores just in-frame clones and leaves some out. V and J calls and clone size are given by that table; D and trimming were obtained from the DNA. The repertoire consists of 200,000 to 250,000 clones, with 60% to 80% occurring once and the leading ten covering 1.5% to 2%. The sequenced sample consisted of PBMCs. The origin of this receptor is a young woman in good health and CMV-seronegative.

The CDR3 is CASRLDSFEKLFF. The CDR3 region has the DNA TGCGCCAGCAGATTAGACAGTTTCGAAAAACTGTTTTTT. The rearrangement uses TRBV5-1 and TRBJ1-4; perhaps TRBD1 as D (5 bases). Germline V CDR1 and CDR2: SGHRS, YFSETQ. V lost 5 bases, J lost 8 bases, and 13 bases lay in between. The CDR3 runs to 13 residues.